What follows describes a single T cell receptor (beta chain). Its antigen target is currently unknown. Base qualities were left out, and no much larger clone turns up one base away. The sample is drawn from a study of CD8+ T cells in alopecia areata (dated by TCRdb to the late 2010s). The study in broad terms: Treated patients were enrolled in an open-label pilot trial of oral tofacitinib at 5 to 10 mg twice daily for moderate-to-severe alopecia areata. The study used high-throughput TCRbeta sequencing to examine T cell clonal expansion in alopecia areata, in both the C3H/HeJ mouse model and human patients. Disease severity in treated patients was measured with the SALT score, which quantifies the percentage of affected scalp surface area. RNA was obtained with the PAXgene miRNA kit for fixed scalp, the miRNeasy kit for PBMCs, and the RNeasy kit for mouse skin. Patients received tofacitinib for 6 to 18 months and were then followed off drug for 6 months to check for delayed response and recurrence. Biopsies were taken from tofacitinib-treated patients at baseline and again at 4 and 24 weeks into treatment, and several of those patients also had a later scalp biopsy. Scalp clonality was compared across normal scalp (n=4), patchy alopecia areata scalp (n=8), and alopecia totalis/universalis scalp (n=8). TCRbeta CDR3 regions were amplified by immunoSEQ multiplex PCR with 35 Vbeta forward and 13 Jbeta reverse primers. Scalp tissue and sorted CD4+ and CD8+ peripheral blood T cells from patchy and totalis/universalis alopecia areata patients and from healthy controls were covered by human TCRbeta sequencing. The investigation overall reported the following: With tofacitinib, both scalp clonality and the number of expanded CD8+ clones among the top 100 scalp clones went down significantly. Because the treated cohort was small and had just a single nonresponder, larger studies are needed to establish links between baseline CD8+ expansion and response. Scalp TCR repertoire analysis is complicated because resident alphabeta T cells in normal human skin are also sequenced, whereas mouse skin is dominated by gammadelta T cells. Compared with normal scalp, lesional scalp had higher clonality and more expanded CD8+ clones, particularly in alopecia totalis/universalis, a pattern that suggests antigenic drive. Many expanded lesional clones were found to persist in scalp and blood during tofacitinib treatment, and relapse after treatment cessation may be partly explained by this persistence. Compared with mice, TCR sequences shared between patients were less clear, possibly partly because of HLA diversity across the patient population.

Its CDR3 holds 13 amino acids, cysteine through phenylalanine. This entry keeps only the CDR3 DNA: 39 bases, framed from base 1. According to the germline V gene, CDR1 reads LGHNA and CDR2 reads YNFKEQ. Trimming at the junction amounts to 0 bases on V and 10 bases on J, and the germline ends lie 9 bases apart. This specimen's time point label, interpreted: four to five weeks on oral tofacitinib. What the treatment or condition label conveys for this sample: oral pan-JAK inhibitor, 5-10 mg twice daily. Lesional scalp punch biopsies and peripheral blood were collected from alopecia areata patients. PBMCs were separated by density centrifugation and stained for CD3, CD4 and CD8, after which CD4+ and CD8+ T cells were sorted on a FACSAria. Library creation used the immunoSEQ multiplex PCR assay. To provide template for TCR sequencing, every sample had RNA extracted and reverse transcribed into cDNA. SuperScript III was used for first-strand cDNA synthesis, primed with a 2:1 mix of oligo-dT and random hexamers. Amplification bias was assessed with a synthetic immune receptor repertoire, and residual bias was removed computationally. The original pipeline was this. Raw reads were preprocessed to remove errors, and CDR3 was defined by IMGT conventions from the conserved cysteine to phenylalanine. Clonality was calculated as 1 minus Shannon entropy normalized by log2 of the number of productive unique TCRs. Whether each scalp clone was CD4 or CD8 was inferred by checking scalp TCRbeta sequences against the CD4 and CD8 repertoires from sorted blood. This immuneACCESS table, as held by TCRdb, lists in-frame sequences with V and J called but not all clones. Of the missing ones, under half trace to an unresolved V gene in checked studies; the others have no known cause. V, J and clone size were drawn from that table, and D and trimming were deduced from the DNA. The sample table shows over 100,000 clones, and 53% are seen once. The top ten clonotypes cover roughly 0.45% of the sample.

Material: CD4+ T cells sorted from blood, obtained at week 4, from a patient treated with tofacitinib. The clonotype was recovered from a human donor with alopecia areata. This receptor chain uses TRBV4-2 and TRBJ1-4; the D gene is not confidently resolved. The CDR3 protein sequence reads: CASSQELGAKLFF. In nucleotide form, the sequence is TGTGCCAGCAGCCAAGAATTGGGCGCAAAACTGTTTTTT.